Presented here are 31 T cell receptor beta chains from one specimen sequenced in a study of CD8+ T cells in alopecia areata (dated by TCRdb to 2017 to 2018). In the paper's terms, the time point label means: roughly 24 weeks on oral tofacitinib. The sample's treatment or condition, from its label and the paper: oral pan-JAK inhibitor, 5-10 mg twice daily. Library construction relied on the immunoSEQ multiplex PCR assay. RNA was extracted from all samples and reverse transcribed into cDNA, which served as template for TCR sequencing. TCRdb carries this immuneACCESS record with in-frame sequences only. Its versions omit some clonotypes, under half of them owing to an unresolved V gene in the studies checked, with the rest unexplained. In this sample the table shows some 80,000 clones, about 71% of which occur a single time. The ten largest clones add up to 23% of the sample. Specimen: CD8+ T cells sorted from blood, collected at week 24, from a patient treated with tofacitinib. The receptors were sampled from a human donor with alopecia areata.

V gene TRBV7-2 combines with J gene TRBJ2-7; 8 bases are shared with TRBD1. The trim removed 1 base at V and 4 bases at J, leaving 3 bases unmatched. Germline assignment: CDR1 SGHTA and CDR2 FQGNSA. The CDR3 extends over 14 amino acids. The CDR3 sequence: CASSLGQGIYEQYF. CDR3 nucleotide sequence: TGTGCCAGCAGCTTAGGACAGGGGATTTACGAGCAGTACTTC.

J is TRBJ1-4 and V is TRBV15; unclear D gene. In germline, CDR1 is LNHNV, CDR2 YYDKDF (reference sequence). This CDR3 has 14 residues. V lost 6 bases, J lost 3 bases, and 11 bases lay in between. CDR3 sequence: CATRSGIANEKLFF. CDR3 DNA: TGTGCCACCAGGTCAGGTATCGCTAATGAAAAACTGTTTTTT.

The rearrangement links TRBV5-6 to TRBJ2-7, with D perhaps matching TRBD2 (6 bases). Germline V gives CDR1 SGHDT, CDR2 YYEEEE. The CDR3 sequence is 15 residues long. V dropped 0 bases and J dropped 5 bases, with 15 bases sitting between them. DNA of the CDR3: TGTGCCAGCAGCTTGGACAGCGGAGGGGTCCACGAGCAGTACTTC. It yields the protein CASSLDSGGVHEQYF.

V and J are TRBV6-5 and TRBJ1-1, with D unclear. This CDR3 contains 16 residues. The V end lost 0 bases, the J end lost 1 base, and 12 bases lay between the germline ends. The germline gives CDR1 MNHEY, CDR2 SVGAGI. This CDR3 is CASSYSGYEGNTEAFF. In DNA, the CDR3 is TGTGCCAGCAGTTACTCCGGGTACGAGGGGAACACTGAAGCTTTCTTT.

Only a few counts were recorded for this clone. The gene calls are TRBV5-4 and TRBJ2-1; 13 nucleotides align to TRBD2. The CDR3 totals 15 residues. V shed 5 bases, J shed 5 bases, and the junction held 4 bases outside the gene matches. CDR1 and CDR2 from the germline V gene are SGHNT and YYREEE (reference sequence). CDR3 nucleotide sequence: TGTGCCAGCAGGGAAACTAGCGGGGGGGACAATGAGCAGTTCTTC. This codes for CASRETSGGDNEQFF.

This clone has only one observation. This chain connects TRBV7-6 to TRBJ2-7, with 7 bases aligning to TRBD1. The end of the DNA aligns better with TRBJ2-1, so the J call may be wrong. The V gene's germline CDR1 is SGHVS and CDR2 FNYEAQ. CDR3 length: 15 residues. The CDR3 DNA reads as TGTGCCAGCAGCTACAACAGGGGAAGCTACAATGAGCAGTTCTTC. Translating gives CASSYNRGSYNEQFF.

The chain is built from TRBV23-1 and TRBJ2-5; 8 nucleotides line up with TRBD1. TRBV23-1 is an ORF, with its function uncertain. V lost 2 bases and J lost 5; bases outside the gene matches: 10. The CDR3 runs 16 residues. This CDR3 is CASSQRRTGNLETQYF. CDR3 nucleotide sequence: TGCGCCAGCAGTCAAAGGCGGACAGGGAACTTGGAGACCCAGTACTTC.

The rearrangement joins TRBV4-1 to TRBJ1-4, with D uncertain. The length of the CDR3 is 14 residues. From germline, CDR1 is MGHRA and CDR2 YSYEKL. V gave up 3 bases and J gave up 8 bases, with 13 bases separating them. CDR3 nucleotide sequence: TGCGCCAGCAGCCAGGATAGGACGGAGGAAAAACTGTTTTTT. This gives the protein CASSQDRTEEKLFF.

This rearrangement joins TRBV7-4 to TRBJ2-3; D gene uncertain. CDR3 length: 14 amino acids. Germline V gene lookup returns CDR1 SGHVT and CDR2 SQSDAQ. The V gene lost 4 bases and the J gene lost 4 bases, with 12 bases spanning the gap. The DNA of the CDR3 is TGTGCCAGCAGCTACCGATCACCCCCAGATACGCAGTATTTT. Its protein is CASSYRSPPDTQYF.

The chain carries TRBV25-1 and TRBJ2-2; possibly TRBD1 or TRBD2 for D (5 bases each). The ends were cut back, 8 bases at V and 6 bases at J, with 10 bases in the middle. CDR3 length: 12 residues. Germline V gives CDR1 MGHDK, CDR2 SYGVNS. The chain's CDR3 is CASAGSPGELFF. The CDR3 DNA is TGTGCCAGCGCAGGGAGCCCCGGGGAGCTGTTTTTT. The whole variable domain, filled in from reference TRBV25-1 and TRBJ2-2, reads EADIYQTPRYLVIGTGKKITLECSQTMGHDKMYWYQQDPGMELHLIHYSYGVNSTEKGDLSSESTVSRIRTEHFPLTLESARPSHTSQYLCASAGSPGELFFGEGSRLTVL.

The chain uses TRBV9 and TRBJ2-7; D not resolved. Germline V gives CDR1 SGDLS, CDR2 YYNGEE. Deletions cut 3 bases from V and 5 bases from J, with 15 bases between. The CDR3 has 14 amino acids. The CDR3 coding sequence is TGTGCCAGCAGCGCCCCCGAGGTCGAGAACGAGCAGTACTTC. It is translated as CASSAPEVENEQYF.

The CDR3 reads CASSLYPGTALNTEAFF. The CDR3, as DNA: TGCGCCAGCAGCCTTTACCCCGGGACAGCCTTGAACACTGAAGCTTTCTTT. The V gene is TRBV5-1, the J gene TRBJ1-1; the match to TRBD1 covers 7 bases. V shed 4 bases, J shed 0 bases, and the junction held 12 bases outside the gene matches. The CDR3 totals 17 residues. The germline V gene encodes CDR1 SGHRS and CDR2 YFSETQ.

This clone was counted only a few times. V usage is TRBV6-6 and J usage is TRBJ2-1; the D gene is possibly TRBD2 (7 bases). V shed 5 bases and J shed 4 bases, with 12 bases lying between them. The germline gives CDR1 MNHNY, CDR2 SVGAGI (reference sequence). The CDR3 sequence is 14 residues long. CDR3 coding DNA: TGTGCCAGCAGTGAGGGGGGGCCTTACAATGAGCAGTTCTTC. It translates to CASSEGGPYNEQFF.

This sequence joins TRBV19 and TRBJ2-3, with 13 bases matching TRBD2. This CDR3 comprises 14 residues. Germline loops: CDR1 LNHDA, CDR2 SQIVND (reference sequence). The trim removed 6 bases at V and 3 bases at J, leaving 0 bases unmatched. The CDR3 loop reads CASRGLAGTDTQYF. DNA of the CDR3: TGTGCCAGTAGGGGACTAGCGGGAACAGATACGCAGTATTTT.

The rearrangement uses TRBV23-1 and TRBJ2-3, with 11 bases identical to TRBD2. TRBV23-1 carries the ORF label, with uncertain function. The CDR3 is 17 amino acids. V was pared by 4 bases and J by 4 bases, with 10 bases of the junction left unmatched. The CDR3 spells CASSRPLAGVPADTQYF. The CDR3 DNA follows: TGCGCCAGCAGTCGCCCACTAGCGGGAGTGCCGGCAGATACGCAGTATTTT.

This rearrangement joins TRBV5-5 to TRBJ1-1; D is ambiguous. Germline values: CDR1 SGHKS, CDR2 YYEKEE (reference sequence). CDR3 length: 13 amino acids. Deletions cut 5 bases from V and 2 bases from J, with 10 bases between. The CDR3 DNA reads TGTGCCAGCAGGTCTTTCCTTAACACTGAAGCTTTCTTT. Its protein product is CASRSFLNTEAFF.

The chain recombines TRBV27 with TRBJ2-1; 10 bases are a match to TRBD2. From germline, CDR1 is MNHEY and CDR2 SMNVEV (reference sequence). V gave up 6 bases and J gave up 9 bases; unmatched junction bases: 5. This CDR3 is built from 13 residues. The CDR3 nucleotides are TGTGCCAGCAGGGGGCTAGCGGGAGTTGAGCAGTTCTTC. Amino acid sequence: CASRGLAGVEQFF.

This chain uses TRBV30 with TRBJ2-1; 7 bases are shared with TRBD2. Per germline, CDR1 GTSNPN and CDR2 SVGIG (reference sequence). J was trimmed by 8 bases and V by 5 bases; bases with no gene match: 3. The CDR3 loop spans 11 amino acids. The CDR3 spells CAWELADEQFF. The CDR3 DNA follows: TGTGCCTGGGAGCTAGCGGATGAGCAGTTCTTC.

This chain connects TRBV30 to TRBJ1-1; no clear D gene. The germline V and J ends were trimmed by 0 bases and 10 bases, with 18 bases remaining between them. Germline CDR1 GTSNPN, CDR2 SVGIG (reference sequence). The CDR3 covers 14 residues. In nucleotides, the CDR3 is TGTGCCTGGAGTGTAACGACGGCGGCGGATCCAGCTTTCTTT. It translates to CAWSVTTAADPAFF.

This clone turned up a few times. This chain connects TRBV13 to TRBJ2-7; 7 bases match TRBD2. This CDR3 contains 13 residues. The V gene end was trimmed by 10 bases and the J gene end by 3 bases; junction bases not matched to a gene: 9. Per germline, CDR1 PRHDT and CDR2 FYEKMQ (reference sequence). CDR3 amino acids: CATQSGIHYEQYF. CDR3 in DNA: TGTGCCACCCAGAGCGGGATACACTACGAGCAGTACTTC.

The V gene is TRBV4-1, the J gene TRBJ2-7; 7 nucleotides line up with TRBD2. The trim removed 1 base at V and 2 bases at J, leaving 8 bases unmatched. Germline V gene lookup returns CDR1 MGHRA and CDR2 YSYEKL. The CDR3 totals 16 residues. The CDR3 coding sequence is TGCGCCAGCAGCCAAGGGGAGGGGCCGACAGCCTACGAGCAGTACTTC. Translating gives CASSQGEGPTAYEQYF.

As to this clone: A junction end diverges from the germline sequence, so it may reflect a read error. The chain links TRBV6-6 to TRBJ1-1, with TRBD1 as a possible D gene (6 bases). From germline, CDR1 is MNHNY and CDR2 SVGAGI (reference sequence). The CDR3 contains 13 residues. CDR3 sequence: CASSDTGNAEAFF. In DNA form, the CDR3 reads TGTGCCAGCAGTGATACAGGGAACGCTGAAGCTTTCTTT.

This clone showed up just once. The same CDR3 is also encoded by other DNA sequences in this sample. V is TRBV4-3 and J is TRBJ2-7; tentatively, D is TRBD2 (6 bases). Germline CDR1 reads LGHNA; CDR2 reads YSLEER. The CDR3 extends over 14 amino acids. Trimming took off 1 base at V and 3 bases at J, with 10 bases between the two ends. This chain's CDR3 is CASSQGQAGYEQYF. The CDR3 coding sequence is TGCGCCAGCAGCCAAGGCCAAGCGGGCTACGAGCAGTACTTC.

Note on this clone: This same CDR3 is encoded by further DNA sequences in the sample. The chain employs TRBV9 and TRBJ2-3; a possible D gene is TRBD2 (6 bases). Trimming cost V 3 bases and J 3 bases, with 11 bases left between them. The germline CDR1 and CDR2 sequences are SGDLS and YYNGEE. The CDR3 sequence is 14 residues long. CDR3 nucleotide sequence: TGTGCCAGCAGCGGTGGGACTTCGACAGATACGCAGTATTTT. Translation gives CASSGGTSTDTQYF. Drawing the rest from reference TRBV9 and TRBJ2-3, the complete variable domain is DSGVTQTPKHLITATGQRVTLRCSPRSGDLSVYWYQQSLDQGLQFLIQYYNGEERAKGNILERFSAQQFPDLHSELNLSSLELGDSALYFCASSGGTSTDTQYFGPGTRLTVL.

The CDR3 here is CASSPRLAGDDEQFF. The CDR3 DNA sequence: TGTGCCAGCAGCCCTCGCTTGGCGGGAGACGATGAGCAGTTCTTC. The chain recombines TRBV9 with TRBJ2-1, with 7 positions matching TRBD2. This CDR3 is 15 amino acids long. From germline, CDR1 is SGDLS and CDR2 YYNGEE. V trimming: 4 bases; J trimming: 8 bases; junction bases outside the gene matches: 12.

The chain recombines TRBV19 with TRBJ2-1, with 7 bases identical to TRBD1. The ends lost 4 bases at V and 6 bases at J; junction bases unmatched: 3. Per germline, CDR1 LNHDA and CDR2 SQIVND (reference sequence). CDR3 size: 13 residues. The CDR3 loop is CASSRTGGNEQFF. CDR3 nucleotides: TGTGCCAGTAGTAGGACAGGCGGCAATGAGCAGTTCTTC. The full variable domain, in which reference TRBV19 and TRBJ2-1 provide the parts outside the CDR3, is DGGITQSPKYLFRKEGQNVTLSCEQNLNHDAMYWYRQDPGQGLRLIYYSQIVNDFQKGDIAEGYSVSREKKESFPLTVTSAQKNPTAFYLCASSRTGGNEQFFGPGTRLTVL.

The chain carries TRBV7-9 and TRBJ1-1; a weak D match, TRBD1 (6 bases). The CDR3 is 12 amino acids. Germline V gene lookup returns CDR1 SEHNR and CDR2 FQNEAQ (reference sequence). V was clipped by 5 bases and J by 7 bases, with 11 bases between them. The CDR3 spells CASSPGGLEAFF. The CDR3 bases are TGTGCCAGCAGCCCGGGGGGGCTTGAAGCTTTCTTT.

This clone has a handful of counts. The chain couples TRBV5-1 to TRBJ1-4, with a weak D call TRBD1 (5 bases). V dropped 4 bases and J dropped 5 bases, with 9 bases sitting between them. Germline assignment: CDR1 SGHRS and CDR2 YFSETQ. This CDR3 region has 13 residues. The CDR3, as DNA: TGCGCCAGCAGCCCGGGACTGAATGAAAAACTGTTTTTT. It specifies CASSPGLNEKLFF.

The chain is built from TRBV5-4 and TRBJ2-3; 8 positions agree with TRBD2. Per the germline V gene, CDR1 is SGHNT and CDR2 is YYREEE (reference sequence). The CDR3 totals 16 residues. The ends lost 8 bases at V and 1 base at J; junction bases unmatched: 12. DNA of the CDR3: TGTGCCAGTCCAGACCCGGGGGGGCCCGGCACAGATACGCAGTATTTT. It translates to CASPDPGGPGTDTQYF. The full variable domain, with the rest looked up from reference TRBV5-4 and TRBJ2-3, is ETGVTQSPTHLIKTRGQQVTLRCSSQSGHNTVSWYQQALGQGPQFIFQYYREEENGRGNFPPRFSGLQFPNYSSELNVNALELDDSALYLCASPDPGGPGTDTQYFGPGTRLTVL.

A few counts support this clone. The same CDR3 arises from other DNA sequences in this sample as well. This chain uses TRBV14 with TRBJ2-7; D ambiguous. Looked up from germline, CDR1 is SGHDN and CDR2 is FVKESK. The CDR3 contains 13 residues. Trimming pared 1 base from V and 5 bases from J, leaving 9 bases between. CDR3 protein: CASSQGIRDEQYF. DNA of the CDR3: TGTGCCAGCAGCCAAGGGATTCGGGACGAGCAGTACTTC.

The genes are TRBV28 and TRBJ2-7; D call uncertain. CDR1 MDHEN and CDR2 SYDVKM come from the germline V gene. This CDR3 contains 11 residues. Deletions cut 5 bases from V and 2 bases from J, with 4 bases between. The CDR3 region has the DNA TGTGCCAGCAGTCCCACCTACGAGCAGTACTTC. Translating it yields CASSPTYEQYF.